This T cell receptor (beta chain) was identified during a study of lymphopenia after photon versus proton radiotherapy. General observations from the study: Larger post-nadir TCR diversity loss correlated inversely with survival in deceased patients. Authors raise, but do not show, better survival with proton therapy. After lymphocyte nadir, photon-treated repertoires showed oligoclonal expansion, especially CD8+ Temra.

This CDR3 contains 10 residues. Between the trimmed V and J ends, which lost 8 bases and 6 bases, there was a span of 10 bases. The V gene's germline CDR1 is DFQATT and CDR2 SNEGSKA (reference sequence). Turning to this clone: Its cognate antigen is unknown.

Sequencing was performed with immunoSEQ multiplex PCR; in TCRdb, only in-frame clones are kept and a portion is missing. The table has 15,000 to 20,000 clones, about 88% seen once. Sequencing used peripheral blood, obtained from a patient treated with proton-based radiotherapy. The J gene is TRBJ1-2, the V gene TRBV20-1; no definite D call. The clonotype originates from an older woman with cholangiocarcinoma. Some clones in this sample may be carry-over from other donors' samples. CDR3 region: CSSLVNGYTF. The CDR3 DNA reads TGCAGTTCCCTCGTTAATGGCTACACCTTC.